This T cell receptor (beta chain) derives from a study of cytomegalovirus exposure and HLA in healthy donors. Regarding the study as a whole: Apart from CMV serostatus, no immune exposure information was available. At a 0.05 false discovery rate, a later analysis found approximately 15,000 TCR beta sequences to be associated with HLA alleles. Reportedly, diagnosis of cytomegalovirus status by the classifier showed high specificity and sensitivity.

A multiplex PCR was run with 60 Vbeta primers and 13 Jbeta primers. The data were produced by immunoSEQ multiplex PCR, yet TCRdb's version contains in-frame clones alone and is incomplete. Of about 73,000 clones listed, around 80% are singletons. This CDR3 comprises 15 residues. With 7 bases removed from V and 0 bases from J, the gap between germline ends came to 18 bases. CDR1 is GTSNPN, CDR2 SVGIG, per germline (reference sequence). Concerning this clone itself: Its antigen is unknown.

Material for sequencing was PBMCs. The sequence came from a male donor in good health and CMV-seronegative. This chain joins TRBV30 and TRBJ1-1; weak D call: TRBD1 (6 bases). The CDR3 sequence: CASGQTLGLNTEAFF. CDR3 nucleotides: TGTGCCTCAGGACAGACTCTGGGCTTGAACACTGAAGCTTTCTTT.